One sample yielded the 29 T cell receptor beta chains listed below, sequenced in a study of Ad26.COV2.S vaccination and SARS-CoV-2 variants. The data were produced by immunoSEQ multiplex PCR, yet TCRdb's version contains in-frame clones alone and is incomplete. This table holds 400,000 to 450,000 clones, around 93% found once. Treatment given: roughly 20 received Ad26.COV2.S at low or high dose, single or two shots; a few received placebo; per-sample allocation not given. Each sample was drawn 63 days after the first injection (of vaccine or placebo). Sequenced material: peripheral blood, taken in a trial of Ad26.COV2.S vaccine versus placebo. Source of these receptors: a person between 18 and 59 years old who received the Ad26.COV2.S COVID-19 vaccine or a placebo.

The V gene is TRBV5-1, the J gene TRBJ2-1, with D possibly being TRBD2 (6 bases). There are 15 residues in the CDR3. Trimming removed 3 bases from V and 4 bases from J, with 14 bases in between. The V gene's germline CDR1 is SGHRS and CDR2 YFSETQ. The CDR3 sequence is CASSSEGREYNEQFF. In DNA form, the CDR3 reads TGCGCCAGCAGCTCGGAGGGCAGGGAGTACAATGAGCAGTTCTTC.

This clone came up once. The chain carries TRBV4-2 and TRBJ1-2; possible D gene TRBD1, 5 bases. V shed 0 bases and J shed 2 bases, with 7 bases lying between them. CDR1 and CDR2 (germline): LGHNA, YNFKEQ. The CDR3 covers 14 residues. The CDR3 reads CASSQETVNYGYTF. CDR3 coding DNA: TGTGCCAGCAGCCAAGAGACAGTCAACTATGGCTACACCTTC.

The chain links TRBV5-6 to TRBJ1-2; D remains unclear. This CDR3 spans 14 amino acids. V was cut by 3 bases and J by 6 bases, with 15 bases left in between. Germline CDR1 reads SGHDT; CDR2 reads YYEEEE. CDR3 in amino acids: CASSSPQVIDGYTF. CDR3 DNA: TGTGCCAGCAGCTCACCCCAGGTCATTGATGGCTACACCTTC.

The CDR3 spells CASSIVLRETQYF. CDR3 sequence (DNA): TGTGCCAGTAGTATTGTTTTGAGAGAGACCCAGTACTTC. The V call is TRBV19, the J call TRBJ2-5; D is uncertain. The V end was cut by 3 bases, the J end by 4 bases, with 9 bases between. The CDR3 sequence is 13 residues long. Germline V gene data show CDR1 as LNHDA and CDR2 as SQIVND (reference sequence).

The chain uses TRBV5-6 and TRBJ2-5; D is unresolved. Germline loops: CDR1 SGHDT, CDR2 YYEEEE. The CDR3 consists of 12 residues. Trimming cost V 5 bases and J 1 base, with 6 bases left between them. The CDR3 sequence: CASRSPQETQYF. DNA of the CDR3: TGTGCCAGCAGATCGCCCCAAGAGACCCAGTACTTC. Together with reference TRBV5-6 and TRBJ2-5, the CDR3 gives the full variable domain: DAGVTQSPTHLIKTRGQQVTLRCSPKSGHDTVSWYQQALGQGPQFIFQYYEEEERQRGNFPDRFSGHQFPNYSSELNVNALLLGDSALYLCASRSPQETQYFGPGTRLLVL.

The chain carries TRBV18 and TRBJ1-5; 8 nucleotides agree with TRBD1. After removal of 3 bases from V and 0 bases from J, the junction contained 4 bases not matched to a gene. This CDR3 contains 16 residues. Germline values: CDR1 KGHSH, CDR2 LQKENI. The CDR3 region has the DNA TGTGCCAGCTCACCGGCAGGGACAGGTAGCAATCAGCCCCAGCATTTT. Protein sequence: CASSPAGTGSNQPQHF.

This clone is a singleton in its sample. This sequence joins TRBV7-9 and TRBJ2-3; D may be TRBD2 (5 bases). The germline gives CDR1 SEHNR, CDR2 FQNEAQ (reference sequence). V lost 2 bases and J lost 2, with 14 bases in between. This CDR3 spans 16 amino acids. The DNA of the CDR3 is TGTGCCAGCAGCTTAAGATCCGGGAAATTCACAGATACGCAGTATTTT. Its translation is CASSLRSGKFTDTQYF.

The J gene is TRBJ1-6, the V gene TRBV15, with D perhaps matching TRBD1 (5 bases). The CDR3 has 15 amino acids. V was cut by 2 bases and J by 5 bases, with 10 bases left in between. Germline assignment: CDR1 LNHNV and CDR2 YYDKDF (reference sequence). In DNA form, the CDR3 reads TGTGCCACCAGCAGACGGACATCAGATAATTCACCCCTCCACTTT. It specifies CATSRRTSDNSPLHF.

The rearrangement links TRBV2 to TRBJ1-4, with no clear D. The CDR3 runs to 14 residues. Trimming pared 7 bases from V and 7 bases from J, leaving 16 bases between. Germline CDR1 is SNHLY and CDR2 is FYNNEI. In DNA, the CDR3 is TGTGCCAGCACCCTAAGCTCTCTTGGTGAAAAACTGTTTTTT. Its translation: CASTLSSLGEKLFF.

This CDR3 reads CASSLFDANYGYTF. In DNA, the CDR3 is TGTGCCAGCAGCCTCTTCGACGCTAACTATGGCTACACCTTC. The V and J genes are TRBV7-2 and TRBJ1-2; D uncertain. With 5 bases removed from V and 0 bases from J, the gap between germline ends came to 10 bases. The CDR3 loop spans 14 amino acids. Germline-derived CDR1 and CDR2 are SGHTA and FQGNSA.

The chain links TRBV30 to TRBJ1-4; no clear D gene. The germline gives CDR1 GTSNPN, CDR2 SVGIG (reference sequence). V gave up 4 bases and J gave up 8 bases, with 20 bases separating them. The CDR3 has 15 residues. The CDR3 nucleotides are TGTGCCTGGACCCCCTCAGAATATTGGGCCGAAAAACTGTTTTTT. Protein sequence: CAWTPSEYWAEKLFF. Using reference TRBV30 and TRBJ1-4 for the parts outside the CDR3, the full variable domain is SQTIHQWPATLVQPVGSPLSLECTVEGTSNPNLYWYRQAAGRGLQLLFYSVGIGQISSEVPQNLSASRPQDRQFILSSKKLLLSDSGFYLCAWTPSEYWAEKLFFGSGTQLSVL.

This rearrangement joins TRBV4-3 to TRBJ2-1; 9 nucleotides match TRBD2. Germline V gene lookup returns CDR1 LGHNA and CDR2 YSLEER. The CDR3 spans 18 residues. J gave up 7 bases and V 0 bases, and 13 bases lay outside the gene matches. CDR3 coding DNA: TGCGCCAGCAGCCAAGATTTGGTTCGCGGGGGGGCGTTAAATGAGCAGTTCTTC. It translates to CASSQDLVRGGALNEQFF.

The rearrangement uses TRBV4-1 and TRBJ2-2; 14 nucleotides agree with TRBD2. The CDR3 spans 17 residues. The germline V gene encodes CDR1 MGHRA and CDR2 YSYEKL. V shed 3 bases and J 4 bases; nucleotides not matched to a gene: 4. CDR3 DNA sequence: TGCGCCAGCAGCCAGGGACTAGCGGGGGACTTCACCGGGGAGCTGTTTTTT. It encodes CASSQGLAGDFTGELFF.

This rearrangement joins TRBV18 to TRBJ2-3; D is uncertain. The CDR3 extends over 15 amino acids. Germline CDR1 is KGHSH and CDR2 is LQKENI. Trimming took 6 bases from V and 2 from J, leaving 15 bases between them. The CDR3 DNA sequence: TGTGCCAGCTCTCCTCCCCCTCAGCACACAGATACGCAGTATTTT. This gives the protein CASSPPPQHTDTQYF.

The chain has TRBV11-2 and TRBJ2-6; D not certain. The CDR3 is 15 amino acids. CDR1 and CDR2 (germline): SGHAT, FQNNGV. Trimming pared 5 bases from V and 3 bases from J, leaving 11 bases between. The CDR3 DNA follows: TGTGCCAGCAGCCCTGAAAGGATTGGGGCCAACGTCCTGACTTTC. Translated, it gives CASSPERIGANVLTF.

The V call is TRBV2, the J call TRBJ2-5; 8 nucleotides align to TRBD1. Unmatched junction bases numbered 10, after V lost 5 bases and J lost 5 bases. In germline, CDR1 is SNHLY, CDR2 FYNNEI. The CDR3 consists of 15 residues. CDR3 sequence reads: CASSTLQGGKETQYF. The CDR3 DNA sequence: TGTGCCAGCAGTACCTTACAGGGGGGAAAGGAGACCCAGTACTTC.

The CDR3 spells CASSFNPGLAGNEQFF. As DNA, the CDR3 is TGTGCCAGCAGTTTTAACCCGGGACTAGCGGGAAATGAGCAGTTCTTC. This chain links TRBV27 with TRBJ2-1, with 13 bases lining up with TRBD2. V shed 3 bases, J shed 7 bases, and the junction held 6 bases outside the gene matches. CDR3 length: 16 amino acids. Germline V CDR1 and CDR2: MNHEY, SMNVEV (reference sequence).

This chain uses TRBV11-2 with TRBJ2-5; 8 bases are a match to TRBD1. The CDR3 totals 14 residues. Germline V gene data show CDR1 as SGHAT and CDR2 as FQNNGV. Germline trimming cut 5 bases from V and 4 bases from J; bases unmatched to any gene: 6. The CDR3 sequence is CASSNRQGRETQYF. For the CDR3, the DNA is TGTGCCAGCAGCAACCGACAGGGGAGAGAGACCCAGTACTTC.

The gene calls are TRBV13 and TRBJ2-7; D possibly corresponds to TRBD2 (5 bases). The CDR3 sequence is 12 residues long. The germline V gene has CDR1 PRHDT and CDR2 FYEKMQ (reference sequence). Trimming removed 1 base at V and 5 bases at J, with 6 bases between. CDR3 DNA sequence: TGTGCCAGCAGCTTAGTGAGGGACGAGCAGTACTTC. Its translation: CASSLVRDEQYF. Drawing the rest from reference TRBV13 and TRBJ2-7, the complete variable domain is AAGVIQSPRHLIKEKRETATLKCYPIPRHDTVYWYQQGPGQDPQFLISFYEKMQSDKGSIPDRFSAQQFSDYHSELNMSSLELGDSALYFCASSLVRDEQYFGPGTRLTVT.

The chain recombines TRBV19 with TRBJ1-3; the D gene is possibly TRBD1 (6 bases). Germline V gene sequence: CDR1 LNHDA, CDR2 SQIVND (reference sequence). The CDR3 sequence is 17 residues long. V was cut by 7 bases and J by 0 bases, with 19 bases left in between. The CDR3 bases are TGTGCCAGTAAGCCGGGGGGGGCCTTGCGCTCTGGAAACACCATATATTTT. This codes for CASKPGGALRSGNTIYF.

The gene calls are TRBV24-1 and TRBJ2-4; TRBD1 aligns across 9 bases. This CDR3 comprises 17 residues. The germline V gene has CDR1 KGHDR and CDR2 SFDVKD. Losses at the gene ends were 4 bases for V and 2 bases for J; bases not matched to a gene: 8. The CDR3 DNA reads TGTGCCACCAGTGAGGAGGGACAGGGAGGGTCCAAAAACATTCAGTACTTC. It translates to CATSEEGQGGSKNIQYF.

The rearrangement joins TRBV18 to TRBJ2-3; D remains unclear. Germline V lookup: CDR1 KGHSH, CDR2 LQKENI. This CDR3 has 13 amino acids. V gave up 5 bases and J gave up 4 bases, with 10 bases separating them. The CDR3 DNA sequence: TGTGCCAGCTCATCCCATCTGGCAGATACGCAGTATTTT. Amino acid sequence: CASSSHLADTQYF.

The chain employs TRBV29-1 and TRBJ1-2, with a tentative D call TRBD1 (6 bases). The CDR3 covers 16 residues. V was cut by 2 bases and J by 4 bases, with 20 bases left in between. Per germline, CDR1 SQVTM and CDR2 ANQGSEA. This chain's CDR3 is CSVERGRTTGIYGYTF. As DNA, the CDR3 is TGCAGCGTTGAAAGGGGCCGTACAACAGGGATCTATGGCTACACCTTC.

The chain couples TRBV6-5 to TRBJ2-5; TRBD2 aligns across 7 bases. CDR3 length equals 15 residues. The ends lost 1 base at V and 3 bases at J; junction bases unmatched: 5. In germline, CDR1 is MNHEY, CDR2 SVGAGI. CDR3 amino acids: CASSYYELAKETQYF. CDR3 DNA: TGTGCCAGCAGTTACTATGAACTAGCGAAAGAGACCCAGTACTTC.

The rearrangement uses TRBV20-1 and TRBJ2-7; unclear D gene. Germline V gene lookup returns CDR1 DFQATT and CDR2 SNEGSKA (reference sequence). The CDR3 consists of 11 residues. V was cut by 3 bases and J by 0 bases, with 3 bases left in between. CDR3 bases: TGCAGTGCTAGGTTCTCCTACGAGCAGTACTTC. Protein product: CSARFSYEQYF.

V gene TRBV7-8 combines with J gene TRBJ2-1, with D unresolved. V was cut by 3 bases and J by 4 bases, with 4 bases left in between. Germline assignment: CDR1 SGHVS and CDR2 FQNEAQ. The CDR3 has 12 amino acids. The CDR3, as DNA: TGTGCCAGCAGCTTCCAGTACAATGAGCAGTTCTTC. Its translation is CASSFQYNEQFF.

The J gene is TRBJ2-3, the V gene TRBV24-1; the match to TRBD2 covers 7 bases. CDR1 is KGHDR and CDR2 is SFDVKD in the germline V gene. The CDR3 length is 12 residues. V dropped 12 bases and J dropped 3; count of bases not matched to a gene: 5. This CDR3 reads CAVGGGTDTQYF. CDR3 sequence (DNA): TGTGCCGTTGGGGGGGGGACAGATACGCAGTATTTT.

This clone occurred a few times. CDR3 coding DNA: TGTGCCAGCAGCGTAGACGTGTTCCCCTCCTACGAGCAGTACTTC. Translated: CASSVDVFPSYEQYF. V usage is TRBV9 and J usage is TRBJ2-7; no clear D gene. CDR1 SGDLS and CDR2 YYNGEE come from the germline V gene. The length of the CDR3 is 15 residues. The germline V and J ends were trimmed by 0 bases and 0 bases, with 10 bases remaining between them.

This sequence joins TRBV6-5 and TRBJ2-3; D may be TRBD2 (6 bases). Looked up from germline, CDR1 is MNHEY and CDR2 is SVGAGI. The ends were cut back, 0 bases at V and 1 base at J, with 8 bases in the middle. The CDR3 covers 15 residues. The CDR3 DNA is TGTGCCAGCAGTTACTCTGCTAGCGGCACAGATACGCAGTATTTT. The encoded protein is CASSYSASGTDTQYF.